This T cell receptor (beta chain) was documented in a study of blood T cell repertoires in COVID-19. Study-wide context: The analysed material was cDNA or gDNA that came from T cells, B-cell-depleted T cells, or PBMCs.

V lost 7 bases and J lost 8; bases outside the gene matches: 6. CDR3 length: 12 residues. Germline CDR1 reads LNHDA; CDR2 reads SQIVND (reference sequence). The assay was immunoSEQ multiplex PCR, and TCRdb's table has in-frame clones only and misses some. The data show about 130,000 clones, around 76% seen once. Sequenced input: peripheral blood. This sequence was found in a man in his 60s with acute or convalescent COVID-19. The chain is built from TRBV19 and TRBJ1-2; 8 positions agree with TRBD1. As DNA, the CDR3 is TGTGCCAGTACCAGAGGACAGGGCGGCTACACCTTC. Protein product: CASTRGQGGYTF.